This T cell receptor beta chain was recovered during a study of T cell repertoires in cytomegalovirus infection. Unmatched junction bases numbered 7, after V lost 5 bases and J lost 2 bases. CDR1 and CDR2 from the germline V gene are MNHEY and SMNVEV (reference sequence). This CDR3 is built from 15 residues. Study results and caveats: Accumulated public TCR beta family frequency recognized individuals carrying CMV together with the relevant HLA.

Remarks on this clonotype: What it recognizes is unknown.

A single record per CDR3 protein comes from TCRdb applying MiXCR to the reads. Of about 830,000 distinct CDR3 sequences in the sample, approximately 29% are singletons; the top ten hold around 12%. Sequencing used cultured CD8+ T cells from PBMCs, obtained from culture after CMV antigen stimulation. The clonotype originates from a human donor in good health (CMV status not recorded). Some clones in this sample may be carry-over from other donors' samples. The V gene is TRBV27, the J gene TRBJ2-5; 8 nucleotides match TRBD1. CDR3 sequence: CASSDIQGVQETQYF. The CDR3 nucleotides read TGTGCCAGCAGTGATATACAGGGGGTTCAAGAGACCCAGTACTTC.